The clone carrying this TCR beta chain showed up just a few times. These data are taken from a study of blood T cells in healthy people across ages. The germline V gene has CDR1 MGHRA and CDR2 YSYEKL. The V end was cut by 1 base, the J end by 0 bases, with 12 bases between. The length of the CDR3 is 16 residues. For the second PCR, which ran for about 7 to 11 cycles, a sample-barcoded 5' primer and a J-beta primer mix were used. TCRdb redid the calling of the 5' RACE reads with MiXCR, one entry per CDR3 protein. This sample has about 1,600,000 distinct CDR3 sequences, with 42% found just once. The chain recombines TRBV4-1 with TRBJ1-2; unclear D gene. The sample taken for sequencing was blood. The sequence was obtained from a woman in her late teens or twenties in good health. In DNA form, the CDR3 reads TGCGCCAGCAGCCAAGGGGAAGGGAAAGCTAACTATGGCTACACCTTC. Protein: CASSQGEGKANYGYTF.